This T cell receptor beta chain was sequenced during a study of T cells in Graves' hyperthyroidism and ophthalmopathy. A note on this clonotype: What it binds is unknown.

Germline V gene sequence: CDR1 GTSNPN, CDR2 SVGIG (reference sequence). This CDR3 has 13 amino acids. V lost 3 bases and J 4 bases, leaving 11 bases between the germline ends. Whole-study results and caveats: Model-based prediction identified ophthalmopathy a median roughly 6.1 months prior to its onset. In blood, most of the thyroid clonotypes expanded above 0.001 were also present. Ophthalmopathy and stable hyperthyroidism were separated by a 13 V-J model.

RNA transcripts gave rise to amplified TCR beta CDR3 regions. The HTBI primer set drove a first-round RT-PCR of the TCR CDR3. From the multiplex PCR reads, TCRdb called clonotypes with MiXCR, one entry per CDR3 protein. The profile covers about 26,000 distinct CDR3 sequences, with 40% to 55% appearing a single time and 10% taken by the ten largest. V is TRBV30 and J is TRBJ2-3; D ambiguous. The receptor's source is a woman younger than 45 with Graves' hyperthyroidism. Specimen: blood. This CDR3 is CAWSVPLADTQYF. CDR3 DNA sequence: TGTGCCTGGAGCGTCCCCCTAGCAGATACGCAGTATTTT.